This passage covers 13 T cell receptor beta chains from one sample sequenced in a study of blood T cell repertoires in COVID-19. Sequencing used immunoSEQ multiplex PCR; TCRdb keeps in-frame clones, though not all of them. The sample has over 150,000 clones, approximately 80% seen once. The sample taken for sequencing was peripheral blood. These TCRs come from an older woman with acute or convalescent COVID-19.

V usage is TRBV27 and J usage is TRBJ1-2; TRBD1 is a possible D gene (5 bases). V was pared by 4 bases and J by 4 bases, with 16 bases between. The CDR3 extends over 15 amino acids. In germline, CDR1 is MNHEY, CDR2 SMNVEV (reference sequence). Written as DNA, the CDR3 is TGTGCCAGCAGTTCGAGACCGGGGGGTGGCTATGGCTACACCTTC. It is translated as CASSSRPGGGYGYTF.

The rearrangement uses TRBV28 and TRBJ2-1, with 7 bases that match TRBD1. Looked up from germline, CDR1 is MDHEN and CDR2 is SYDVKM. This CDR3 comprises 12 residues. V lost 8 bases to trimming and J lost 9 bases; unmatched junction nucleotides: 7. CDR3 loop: CASVEGAGEQFF. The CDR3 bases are TGTGCCAGCGTCGAGGGGGCGGGTGAGCAGTTCTTC.

The chain's CDR3 is CASSLATRIYEQYF. CDR3 nucleotides: TGTGCCAGCAGCTTAGCTACTAGAATCTACGAGCAGTACTTC. The chain links TRBV7-9 to TRBJ2-7; perhaps TRBD2 as D (5 bases). The germline CDR1 and CDR2 sequences are SEHNR and FQNEAQ (reference sequence). The CDR3 runs to 14 residues. The V gene lost 0 bases and the J gene lost 3 bases, with 9 bases spanning the gap.

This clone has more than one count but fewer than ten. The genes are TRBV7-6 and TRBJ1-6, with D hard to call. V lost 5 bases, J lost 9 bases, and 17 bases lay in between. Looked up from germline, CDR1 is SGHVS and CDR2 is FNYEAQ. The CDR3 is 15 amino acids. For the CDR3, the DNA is TGTGCCAGCAGCCCAGACCTAGTTCTGGGTTCACCCCTCCACTTT. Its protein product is CASSPDLVLGSPLHF.

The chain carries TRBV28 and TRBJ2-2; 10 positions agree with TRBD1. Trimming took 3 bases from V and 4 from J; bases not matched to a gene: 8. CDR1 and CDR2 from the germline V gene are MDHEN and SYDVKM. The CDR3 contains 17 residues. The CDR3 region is CASSFTLGQGSTGELFF. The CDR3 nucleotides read TGTGCCAGCAGTTTCACGTTGGGACAGGGGAGCACCGGGGAGCTGTTTTTT.

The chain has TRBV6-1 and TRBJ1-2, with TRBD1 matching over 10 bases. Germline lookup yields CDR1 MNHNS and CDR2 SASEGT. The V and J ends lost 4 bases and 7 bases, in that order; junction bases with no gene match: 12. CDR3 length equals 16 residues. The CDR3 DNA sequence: TGTGCCAGCAGTGGTTTAGACAGGGGGCGAGGGGGTGGCTACACCTTC. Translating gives CASSGLDRGRGGGYTF.

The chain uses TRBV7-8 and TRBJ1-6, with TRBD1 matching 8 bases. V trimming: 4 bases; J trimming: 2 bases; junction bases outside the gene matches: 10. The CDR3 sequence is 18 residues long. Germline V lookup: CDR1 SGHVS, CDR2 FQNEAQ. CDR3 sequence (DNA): TGTGCCAGCAGCTCTAGGACAGGGATCGGCACCTATAATTCACCCCTCCACTTT. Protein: CASSSRTGIGTYNSPLHF.

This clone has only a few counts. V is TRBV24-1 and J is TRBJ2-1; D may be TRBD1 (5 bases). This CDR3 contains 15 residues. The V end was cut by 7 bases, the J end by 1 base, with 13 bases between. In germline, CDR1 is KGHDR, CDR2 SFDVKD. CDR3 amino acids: CATRQGDSSYNEQFF. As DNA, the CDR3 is TGTGCCACCAGGCAGGGCGATTCATCCTACAATGAGCAGTTCTTC.

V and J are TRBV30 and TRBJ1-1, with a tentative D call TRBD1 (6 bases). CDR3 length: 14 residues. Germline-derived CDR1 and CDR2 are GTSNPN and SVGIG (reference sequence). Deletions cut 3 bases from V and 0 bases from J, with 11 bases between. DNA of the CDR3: TGTGCCTGGAGCTTGACAGGAATGAACACTGAAGCTTTCTTT. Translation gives CAWSLTGMNTEAFF.

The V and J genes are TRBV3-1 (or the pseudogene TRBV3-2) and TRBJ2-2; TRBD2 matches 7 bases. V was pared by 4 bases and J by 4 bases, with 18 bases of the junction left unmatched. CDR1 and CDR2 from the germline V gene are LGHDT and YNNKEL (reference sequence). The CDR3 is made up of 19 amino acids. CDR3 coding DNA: TGTGCCAGCAGCCTCCCCGGCTGGTCGGTGGGAGGGAGCACCGGGGAGCTGTTTTTT. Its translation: CASSLPGWSVGGSTGELFF.

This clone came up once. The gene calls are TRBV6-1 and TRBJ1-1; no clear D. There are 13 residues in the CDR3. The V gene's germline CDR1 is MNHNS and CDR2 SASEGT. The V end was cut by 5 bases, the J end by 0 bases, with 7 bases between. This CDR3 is CASSPFVNTEAFF. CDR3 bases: TGTGCCAGCAGTCCCTTCGTGAACACTGAAGCTTTCTTT.

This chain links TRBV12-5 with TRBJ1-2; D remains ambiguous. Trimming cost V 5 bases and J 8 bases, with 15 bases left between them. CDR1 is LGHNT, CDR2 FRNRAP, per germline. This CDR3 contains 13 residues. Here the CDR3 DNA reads TGTGCTAGTGGTCCGGAAAGAATGCGGGGCTACACCTTC. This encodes CASGPERMRGYTF.

This CDR3 reads CASSYAQGYEQYF. The CDR3 region has the DNA TGTGCCAGCAGTTACGCTCAGGGGTACGAGCAGTACTTC. The chain couples TRBV6-6 to TRBJ2-7; TRBD1 might be the D (6 bases). The germline gives CDR1 MNHNY, CDR2 SVGAGI (reference sequence). V gave up 2 bases and J gave up 4 bases, with 9 bases separating them. The CDR3 length is 13 residues.